This T cell receptor (beta chain) was identified during a study of vaccination and CD4 T cells after COVID-19. The wider study: The cells were exposed to overlapping spike peptides originating from SARS-CoV-2, HCoV-NL63, HCoV-OC43 and HCoV-229E for stimulation. Overall study findings and caveats: The study found that a median approximately 90% of reactive clones in convalescent patients appeared only post-vaccination.

CD4+ T cells that had been cultured provided DNA sequenced with the Oncomine TCR Beta short-read assay. TCRdb re-analysed the PCR reads in MiXCR, keeping a single row per CDR3 protein. The sample lists more than 12,000 distinct CDR3 sequences; about four fifths were seen once. A few counts support this clonotype. Its specificity is unknown. Treatment noted: 10-day PBMC culture with coronavirus spike peptide pools or control peptides (ViraFEST assay). Cultures used over 1.5 million PBMCs per well, about 10 IU/ml IL-2 and about 10 ug/ml peptides. J gave up 4 bases and V 1 base, and 5 bases lay outside the gene matches. Germline values: CDR1 SGHVS, CDR2 FQNEAQ. The CDR3 consists of 16 residues.

The origin of this receptor is a human donor who received a COVID-19 vaccine. The genes are TRBV7-8 and TRBJ2-3; 10 nucleotides match TRBD2. Material: CD4+ T cells from blood, cultured in vitro, obtained after SARS-CoV-2 vaccination. The CDR3 DNA is TGTGCCAGCAGCTTAGTAACTAGCGGGGCGGCAGATACGCAGTATTTT. As protein: CASSLVTSGAADTQYF. The full variable domain, with the rest looked up from reference TRBV7-8 and TRBJ2-3, is GAGVSQSPRYKVAKRGQDVALRCDPISGHVSLFWYQQALGQGPEFLTYFQNEAQLDKSGLPSDRFFAERPEGSVSTLKIQRTQQEDSAVYLCASSLVTSGAADTQYFGPGTRLTVL.